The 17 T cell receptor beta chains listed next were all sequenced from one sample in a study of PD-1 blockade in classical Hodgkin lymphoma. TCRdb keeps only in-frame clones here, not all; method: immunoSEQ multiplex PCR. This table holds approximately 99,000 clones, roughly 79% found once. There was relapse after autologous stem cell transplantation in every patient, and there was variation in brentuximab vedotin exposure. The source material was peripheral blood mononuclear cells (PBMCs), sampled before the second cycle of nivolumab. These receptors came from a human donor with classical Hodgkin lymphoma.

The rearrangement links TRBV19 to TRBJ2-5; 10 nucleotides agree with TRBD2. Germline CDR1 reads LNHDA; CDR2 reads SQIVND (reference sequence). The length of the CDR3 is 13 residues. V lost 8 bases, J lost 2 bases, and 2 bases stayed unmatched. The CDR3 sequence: CASGLAEQETQYF. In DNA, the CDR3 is TGTGCCAGTGGACTAGCGGAACAAGAGACCCAGTACTTC.

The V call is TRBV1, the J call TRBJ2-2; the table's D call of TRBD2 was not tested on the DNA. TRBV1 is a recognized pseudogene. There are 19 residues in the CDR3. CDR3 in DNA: TGCACCAGCAGCCCCCGCCTCACGAGGGACTACCGGAACACCGGGGAGCTGTTTTTT. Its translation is CTSSPRLTRDYRNTGELFF.

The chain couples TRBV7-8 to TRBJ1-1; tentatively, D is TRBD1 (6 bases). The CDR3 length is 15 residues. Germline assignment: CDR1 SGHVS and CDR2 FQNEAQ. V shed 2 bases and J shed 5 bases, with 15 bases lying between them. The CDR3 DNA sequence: TGTGCCAGCAGCTTACTGTGGGGGGCGGGGACTGAAGCTTTCTTT. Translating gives CASSLLWGAGTEAFF.

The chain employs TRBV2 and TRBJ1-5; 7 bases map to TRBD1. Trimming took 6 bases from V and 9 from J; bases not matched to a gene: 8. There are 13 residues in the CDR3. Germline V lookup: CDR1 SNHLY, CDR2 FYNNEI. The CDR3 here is CASRGDSAGPQHF. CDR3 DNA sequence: TGTGCCAGCAGGGGGGACAGCGCCGGGCCCCAGCATTTT. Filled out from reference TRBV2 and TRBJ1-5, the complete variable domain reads EPEVTQTPSHQVTQMGQEVILRCVPISNHLYFYWYRQILGQKVEFLVSFYNNEISEKSEIFDDQFSVERPDGSNFTLKIRSTKLEDSAMYFCASRGDSAGPQHFGDGTRLSIL.

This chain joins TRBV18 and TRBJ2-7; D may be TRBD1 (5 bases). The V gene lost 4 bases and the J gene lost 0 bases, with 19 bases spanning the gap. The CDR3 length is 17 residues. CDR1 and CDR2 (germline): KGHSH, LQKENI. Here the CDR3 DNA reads TGTGCCAGCTCACTTAACCAACCGACAGCCAGCTCCTACGAGCAGTACTTC. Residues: CASSLNQPTASSYEQYF. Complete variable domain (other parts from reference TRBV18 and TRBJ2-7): NAGVMQNPRHLVRRRGQEARLRCSPMKGHSHVYWYRQLPEEGLKFMVYLQKENIIDESGMPKERFSAEFPKEGPSILRIQQVVRGDSAAYFCASSLNQPTASSYEQYFGPGTRLTVT.

CDR3 nucleotides: TGTGCCAGCAGCGTAGGGGCAGGGGCTTATGGGTCTAACTATGGCTACACCTTC. The encoded protein is CASSVGAGAYGSNYGYTF. The chain recombines TRBV9 with TRBJ1-2; the D gene is possibly TRBD1 (6 bases). Germline V gives CDR1 SGDLS, CDR2 YYNGEE. V lost 0 bases to trimming and J lost 0 bases, with 18 bases between them. The length of the CDR3 is 18 residues.

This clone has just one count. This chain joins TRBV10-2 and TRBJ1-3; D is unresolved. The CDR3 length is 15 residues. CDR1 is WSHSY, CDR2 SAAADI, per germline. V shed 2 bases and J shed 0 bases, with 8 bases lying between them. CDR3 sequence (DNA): TGCGCCAGCAGTGAGCAGGCTTCCTCTGGAAACACCATATATTTT. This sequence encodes CASSEQASSGNTIYF.

In DNA, the CDR3 is TGTGCCAGCAGCCGGAAAACGGGGGACCAAGAGACCCAGTACTTC. Its translation: CASSRKTGDQETQYF. This chain connects TRBV5-4 to TRBJ2-5; possibly TRBD2 for D (6 bases). Per the germline V gene, CDR1 is SGHNT and CDR2 is YYREEE (reference sequence). CDR3 length: 15 amino acids. The V and J ends lost 4 bases and 0 bases respectively, with 13 bases between them. Full variable domain (missing parts from reference TRBV5-4 and TRBJ2-5): ETGVTQSPTHLIKTRGQQVTLRCSSQSGHNTVSWYQQALGQGPQFIFQYYREEENGRGNFPPRFSGLQFPNYSSELNVNALELDDSALYLCASSRKTGDQETQYFGPGTRLLVL.

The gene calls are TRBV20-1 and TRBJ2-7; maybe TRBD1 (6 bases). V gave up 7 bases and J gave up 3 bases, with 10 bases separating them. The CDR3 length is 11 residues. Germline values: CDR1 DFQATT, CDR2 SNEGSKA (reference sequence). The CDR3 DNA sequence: TGCAGTGGGATAGGGGGCTACGAGCAGTACTTC. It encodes CSGIGGYEQYF.

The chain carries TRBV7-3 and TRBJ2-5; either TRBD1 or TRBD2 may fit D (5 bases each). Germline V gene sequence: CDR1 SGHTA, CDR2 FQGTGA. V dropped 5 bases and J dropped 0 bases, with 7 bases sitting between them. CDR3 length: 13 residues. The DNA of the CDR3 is TGTGCCAGCAGCCCGGGGCACCAAGAGACCCAGTACTTC. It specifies CASSPGHQETQYF. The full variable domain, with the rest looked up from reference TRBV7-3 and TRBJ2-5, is GAGVSQTPSNKVTEKGKYVELRCDPISGHTALYWYRQSLGQGPEFLIYFQGTGAADDSGLPNDRFFAVRPEGSVSTLKIQRTERGDSAVYLCASSPGHQETQYFGPGTRLLVL.

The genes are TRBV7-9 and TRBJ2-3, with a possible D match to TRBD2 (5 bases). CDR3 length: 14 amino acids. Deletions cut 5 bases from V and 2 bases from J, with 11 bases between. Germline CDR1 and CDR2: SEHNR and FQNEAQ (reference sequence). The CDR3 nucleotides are TGTGCCAGCAGCCCTAGGACTCACACAGATACGCAGTATTTT. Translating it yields CASSPRTHTDTQYF.

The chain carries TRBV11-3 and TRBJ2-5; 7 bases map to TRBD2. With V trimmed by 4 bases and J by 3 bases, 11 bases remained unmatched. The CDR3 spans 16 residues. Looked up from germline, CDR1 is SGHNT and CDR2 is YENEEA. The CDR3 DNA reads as TGTGCCAGCAGCTCGTCGTCCAACAGCGGGGAAGAGACCCAGTACTTC. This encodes CASSSSSNSGEETQYF.

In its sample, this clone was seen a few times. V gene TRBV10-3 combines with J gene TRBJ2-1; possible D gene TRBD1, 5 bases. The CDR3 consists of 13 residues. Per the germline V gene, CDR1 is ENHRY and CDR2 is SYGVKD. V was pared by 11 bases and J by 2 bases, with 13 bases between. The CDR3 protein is CASNPDTYNEQFF. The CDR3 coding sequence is TGTGCCTCCAACCCGGACACCTACAATGAGCAGTTCTTC.

The CDR3 region is CASSRTLVAEQFF. CDR3 in DNA: TGTGCCAGCAGCCGAACCTTAGTTGCGGAGCAGTTCTTC. The chain couples TRBV7-3 to TRBJ2-1; D is ambiguous. Germline V lookup: CDR1 SGHTA, CDR2 FQGTGA. The V end was cut by 5 bases, the J end by 10 bases, with 15 bases between. There are 13 residues in the CDR3.

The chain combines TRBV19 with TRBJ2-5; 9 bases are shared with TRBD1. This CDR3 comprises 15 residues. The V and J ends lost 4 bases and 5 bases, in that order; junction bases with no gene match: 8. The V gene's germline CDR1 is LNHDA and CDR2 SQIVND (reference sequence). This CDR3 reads CASSNPGQGRETQYF. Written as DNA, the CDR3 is TGTGCCAGTAGTAATCCGGGACAGGGTCGGGAGACCCAGTACTTC.

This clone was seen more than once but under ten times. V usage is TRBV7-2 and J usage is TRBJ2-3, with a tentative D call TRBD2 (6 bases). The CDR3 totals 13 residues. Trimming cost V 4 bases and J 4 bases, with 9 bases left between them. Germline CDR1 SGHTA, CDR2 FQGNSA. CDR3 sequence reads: CASSSAGSDTQYF. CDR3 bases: TGTGCCAGCAGCTCGGCGGGGTCAGATACGCAGTATTTT.

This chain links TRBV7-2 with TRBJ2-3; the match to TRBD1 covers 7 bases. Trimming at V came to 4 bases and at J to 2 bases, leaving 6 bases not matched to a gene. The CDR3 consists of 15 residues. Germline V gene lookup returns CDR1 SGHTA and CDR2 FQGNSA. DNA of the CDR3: TGTGCCAGCAGCTCCCGGACAGGCGACACAGATACGCAGTATTTT. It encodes CASSSRTGDTDTQYF.